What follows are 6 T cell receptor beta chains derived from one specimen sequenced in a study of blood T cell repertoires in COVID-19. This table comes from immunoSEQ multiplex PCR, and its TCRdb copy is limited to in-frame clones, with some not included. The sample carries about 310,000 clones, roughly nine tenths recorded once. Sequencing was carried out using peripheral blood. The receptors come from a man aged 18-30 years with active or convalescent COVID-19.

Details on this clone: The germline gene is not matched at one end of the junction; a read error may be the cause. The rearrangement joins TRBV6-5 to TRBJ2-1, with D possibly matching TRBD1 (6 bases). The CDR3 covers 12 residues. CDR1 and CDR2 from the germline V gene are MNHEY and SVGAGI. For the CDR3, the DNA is TGTGCCAGCAGTTACGTCCCAGGGGCTCCGGTCTTC. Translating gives CASSYVPGAPVF.

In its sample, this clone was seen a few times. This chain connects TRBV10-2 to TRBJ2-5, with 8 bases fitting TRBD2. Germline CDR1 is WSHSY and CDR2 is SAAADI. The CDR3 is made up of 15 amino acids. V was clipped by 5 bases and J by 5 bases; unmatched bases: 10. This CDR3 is CASSHTGGRVETQYF. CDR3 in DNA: TGCGCCAGCAGTCACACGGGAGGGAGGGTTGAGACCCAGTACTTC.

In nucleotides, the CDR3 is TGCAGCGCCGGACATGACCGCTACGAGCAGTACTTC. Amino acids: CSAGHDRYEQYF. The chain links TRBV29-1 to TRBJ2-7, with D possibly being TRBD1 (5 bases). V gave up 7 bases and J gave up 3 bases, with 13 bases separating them. Germline V gene lookup returns CDR1 SQVTM and CDR2 ANQGSEA. The CDR3 extends over 12 amino acids.

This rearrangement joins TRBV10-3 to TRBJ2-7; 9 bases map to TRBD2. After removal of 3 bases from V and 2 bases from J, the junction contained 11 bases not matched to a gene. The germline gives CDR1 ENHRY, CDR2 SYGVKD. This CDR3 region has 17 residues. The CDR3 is CAISDPDLAGTTYEQYF. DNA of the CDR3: TGTGCCATCAGTGATCCCGATCTAGCGGGAACAACCTACGAGCAGTACTTC.

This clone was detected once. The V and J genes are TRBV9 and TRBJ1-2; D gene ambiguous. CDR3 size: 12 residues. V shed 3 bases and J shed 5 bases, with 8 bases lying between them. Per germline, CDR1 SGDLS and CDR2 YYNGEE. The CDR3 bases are TGTGCCAGCAGCGATCGGGAATATGGCTACACCTTC. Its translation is CASSDREYGYTF.

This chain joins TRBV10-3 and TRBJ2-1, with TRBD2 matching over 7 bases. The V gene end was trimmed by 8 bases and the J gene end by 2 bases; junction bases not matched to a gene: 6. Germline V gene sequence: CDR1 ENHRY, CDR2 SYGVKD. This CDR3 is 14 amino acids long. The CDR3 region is CAIGASGTYNEQFF. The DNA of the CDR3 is TGTGCCATCGGTGCTAGCGGCACCTACAATGAGCAGTTCTTC.